This TCR beta chain was found in a study of blood T cell repertoires in COVID-19. As for the study in general: Specimens from acute and convalescent COVID-19 originated in the United States, Italy and Spain. T cells, B-cell-depleted T cells, or PBMCs supplied cDNA or gDNA.

Germline V lookup: CDR1 SGHAT, CDR2 FQNNGV. The ends lost 1 base at V and 4 bases at J; junction bases unmatched: 9. The CDR3 is 17 amino acids. Clones were read by immunoSEQ multiplex PCR, and TCRdb kept only the in-frame ones, dropping some. This table holds 110,000 to 150,000 clones, over 75% found once. The sequence came from a man in his 70s with acute or convalescent COVID-19. This chain uses TRBV11-2 with TRBJ2-7; 11 nucleotides align to TRBD2. The source material was peripheral blood. CDR3 region: CASSLATLAGGSYEQYF. CDR3 bases: TGTGCCAGCAGCTTAGCGACCCTAGCGGGAGGATCGTACGAGCAGTACTTC. The whole variable domain, remainder taken from reference TRBV11-2 and TRBJ2-7, is EAGVAQSPRYKIIEKRQSVAFWCNPISGHATLYWYQQILGQGPKLLIQFQNNGVVDDSQLPKDRFSAERLKGVDSTLKIQPAKLEDSAVYLCASSLATLAGGSYEQYFGPGTRLTVT.